The 17 T cell receptor beta chains below were found in one sample sequenced in a study of blood T cell repertoires in COVID-19. TCRdb's table, derived via immunoSEQ multiplex PCR, lists solely in-frame clones and lacks some. Of 150,000 to 200,000 clones detected, roughly 85% appear once; the ten largest clones hold roughly 8.2%. Sequenced sample: peripheral blood. The receptors were sampled from a man aged 55 to 70 with acute or convalescent COVID-19.

The genes are TRBV5-1 and TRBJ2-7; 7 nucleotides match TRBD1. After removal of 1 base from V and 6 bases from J, the junction contained 7 bases not matched to a gene. CDR3 length: 14 amino acids. Germline CDR1 reads SGHRS; CDR2 reads YFSETQ. The CDR3 spells CASSLYTAGGEQYF. The CDR3 DNA reads as TGCGCCAGCAGCTTGTATACCGCAGGGGGCGAGCAGTACTTC.

This chain connects TRBV3-1 (or the pseudogene TRBV3-2) to TRBJ2-1; TRBD2 matches 12 bases. The CDR3 extends over 16 amino acids. V lost 1 base, J lost 7 bases, and 5 bases stayed unmatched. The germline V gene has CDR1 LGHDT and CDR2 YNNKEL (reference sequence). DNA for the CDR3: TGTGCCAGCAGCCAAGGGGGGCTAGCGGGAGGGAATGAGCAGTTCTTC. Its translation is CASSQGGLAGGNEQFF.

V is TRBV24-1 and J is TRBJ2-7; 7 nucleotides line up with TRBD2. CDR3 length: 13 residues. With V trimmed by 9 bases and J by 0 bases, 4 bases remained unmatched. Germline V lookup: CDR1 KGHDR, CDR2 SFDVKD. CDR3 sequence: CATGGESSYEQYF. CDR3 coding DNA: TGTGCCACCGGGGGGGAGTCCTCCTACGAGCAGTACTTC.

The chain carries TRBV13 and TRBJ1-2; unclear D gene. The length of the CDR3 is 13 residues. The germline gives CDR1 PRHDT, CDR2 FYEKMQ (reference sequence). The ends were cut back, 5 bases at V and 2 bases at J, with 9 bases in the middle. This chain's CDR3 is CASSQTKNYGYTF. The CDR3 DNA is TGTGCCAGCAGCCAGACAAAAAACTATGGCTACACCTTC.

The chain combines TRBV3-1 (or the pseudogene TRBV3-2) with TRBJ1-2; 8 nucleotides align to TRBD1. The CDR3 covers 16 residues. From germline, CDR1 is LGHDT and CDR2 YNNKEL (reference sequence). The V and J ends lost 1 base and 0 bases, in that order; junction bases with no gene match: 4. This chain's CDR3 is CASSQGTGISNYGYTF. For the CDR3, the DNA is TGTGCCAGCAGCCAAGGGACAGGGATCTCTAACTATGGCTACACCTTC.

J is TRBJ1-4 and V is TRBV18; TRBD1 aligns across 7 bases. Germline values: CDR1 KGHSH, CDR2 LQKENI. The J segment lost 5 bases and the V segment lost 5 bases, leaving 8 bases of the junction unmatched. The CDR3 contains 15 residues. The CDR3 loop is CASSRGQDLNEKLFF. For the CDR3, the DNA is TGTGCCAGCTCAAGAGGACAGGACCTAAATGAAAAACTGTTTTTT.

J is TRBJ2-3 and V is TRBV19, with 9 bases that match TRBD1. J was trimmed by 3 bases and V by 3 bases; bases with no gene match: 7. The CDR3 is 16 amino acids. Germline loops: CDR1 LNHDA, CDR2 SQIVND (reference sequence). The CDR3 loop reads CASSIEGQGGTDTQYF. CDR3 nucleotides: TGTGCCAGTAGTATTGAGGGACAGGGAGGTACAGATACGCAGTATTTT.

This clone was detected once. The genes are TRBV5-5 and TRBJ1-6; D may be TRBD1 (6 bases). The length of the CDR3 is 15 residues. Germline V gene sequence: CDR1 SGHKS, CDR2 YYEKEE (reference sequence). Between the trimmed V and J ends, which lost 2 bases and 3 bases, there was a span of 9 bases. CDR3 in amino acids: CASSLRQDYNSPLHF. In DNA form, the CDR3 reads TGTGCCAGCAGCTTAAGACAGGACTATAATTCACCCCTCCACTTT.

The gene calls are TRBV28 and TRBJ1-4; 7 bases line up with TRBD1. From germline, CDR1 is MDHEN and CDR2 SYDVKM. Losses at the gene ends were 8 bases for V and 13 bases for J; bases not matched to a gene: 13. This CDR3 region has 13 residues. The CDR3 region has the DNA TGTGCCAGCCTTGCGACAGGGTTAGGACGACTGTTTTTT. Amino acid sequence: CASLATGLGRLFF.

The genes are TRBV5-1 and TRBJ2-7; no firm D call. This CDR3 contains 14 residues. The germline V gene has CDR1 SGHRS and CDR2 YFSETQ. The V and J ends lost 0 bases and 2 bases respectively, with 9 bases between them. The DNA for the CDR3 is TGCGCCAGCAGCTTGGGGCCCCGGGCCTACGAGCAGTACTTC. Its protein is CASSLGPRAYEQYF. The full variable domain, its missing parts supplied by reference TRBV5-1 and TRBJ2-7, is KAGVTQTPRYLIKTRGQQVTLSCSPISGHRSVSWYQQTPGQGLQFLFEYFSETQRNKGNFPGRFSGRQFSNSRSEMNVSTLELGDSALYLCASSLGPRAYEQYFGPGTRLTVT.

The CDR3 DNA sequence: TGTGCCAGCAGCCAAACGTCGTACGGGGGAAGTCAGCCCCAGCATTTT. Protein sequence: CASSQTSYGGSQPQHF. The chain is built from TRBV3-1 (or the pseudogene TRBV3-2) and TRBJ1-5; the D gene is possibly TRBD1 (5 bases). The CDR3 extends over 16 amino acids. Germline values: CDR1 LGHDT, CDR2 YNNKEL (reference sequence). V gave up 2 bases and J gave up 6 bases, with 17 bases separating them.

The CDR3 is CSVEDRENTEAFF. DNA for the CDR3: TGCAGCGTTGAAGACAGGGAGAACACTGAAGCTTTCTTT. V is TRBV29-1 and J is TRBJ1-1, with a weak D call TRBD1 (5 bases). Germline V CDR1 and CDR2: SQVTM, ANQGSEA. The CDR3 spans 13 residues. V was shortened by 0 bases and J by 1 base, with 6 bases between the two germline ends.

The chain carries TRBV5-1 and TRBJ1-2; TRBD1 agrees at 8 bases. Losses at the gene ends were 3 bases for V and 3 bases for J; bases not matched to a gene: 7. Germline V CDR1 and CDR2: SGHRS, YFSETQ. This CDR3 has 15 amino acids. This CDR3 reads CASSSRNRGDYGYTF. The CDR3 nucleotides read TGCGCCAGCAGCTCCCGGAACAGGGGGGACTATGGCTACACCTTC.

The table lists this clone with many counts. The chain carries TRBV14 and TRBJ2-2; 8 nucleotides align to TRBD1. J gave up 4 bases and V 7 bases, and 5 bases lay outside the gene matches. From germline, CDR1 is SGHDN and CDR2 FVKESK. The length of the CDR3 is 14 residues. The CDR3 bases are TGTGCCAGCACCCAGGGGGCGCGCACCGGGGAGCTGTTTTTT. It encodes CASTQGARTGELFF.

This sequence joins TRBV5-1 and TRBJ1-4; D gene uncertain. The germline V gene has CDR1 SGHRS and CDR2 YFSETQ. This CDR3 has 14 amino acids. The V end lost 5 bases, the J end lost 5 bases, and 13 bases lay between the germline ends. The chain's CDR3 is CASRASGLNEKLFF. The DNA for the CDR3 is TGCGCCAGCAGAGCATCGGGTTTAAATGAAAAACTGTTTTTT.

This chain's CDR3 is CATSDPGQGGETQYF. The CDR3 bases are TGTGCCACCAGTGACCCGGGACAGGGTGGCGAGACCCAGTACTTC. The rearrangement links TRBV24-1 to TRBJ2-5; 9 bases agree with TRBD1. J gave up 5 bases and V 4 bases, and 7 bases lay outside the gene matches. CDR3 length equals 15 residues. Germline V gene lookup returns CDR1 KGHDR and CDR2 SFDVKD.

The V gene is TRBV5-1, the J gene TRBJ2-5; 10 bases match TRBD1. V lost 3 bases, J lost 1 base, and 3 bases stayed unmatched. There are 15 residues in the CDR3. The germline V gene has CDR1 SGHRS and CDR2 YFSETQ. In DNA form, the CDR3 reads TGCGCCAGCAGCTCACGGACAGGGGGCCAAGAGACCCAGTACTTC. This translates into CASSSRTGGQETQYF.